The present TCR beta chain was sequenced within a study of T cell clonotyping in hematopoietic cell transplantation. Notes on the study in general: No sorting was done, leaving CD4 and CD8 contributions mixed. At the given depth, recipient repertoires were over 95% de novo clonotypes.

Libraries were prepared by immunoSEQ multiplex PCR; TCRdb keeps only in-frame clonotypes and omits some of them. The sample shows several thousand clones, less than 90% of them seen only once. Per germline, CDR1 GTSNPN and CDR2 SVGIG (reference sequence). Trimming took off 3 bases at V and 1 base at J, with 16 bases between the two ends. The CDR3 is 15 residues long. In the case of this clone: The antigen remains unidentified.

The source of this sequence is a human patient who had an allogeneic stem cell transplant, so the T cells may come from the graft donor. The donor label of this sample is uncertain. Some clones in this sample may be carry-over from other donors' samples. The chain carries TRBV30 and TRBJ2-7, with D perhaps TRBD2 (6 bases). The sample here was PBMCs, taken 180 days after allogeneic stem cell transplant. The CDR3 nucleotides are TGTGCCTGGAGCGACCCGCGGGGACCTTCCTACGAGCAGTACTTC. This codes for CAWSDPRGPSYEQYF.